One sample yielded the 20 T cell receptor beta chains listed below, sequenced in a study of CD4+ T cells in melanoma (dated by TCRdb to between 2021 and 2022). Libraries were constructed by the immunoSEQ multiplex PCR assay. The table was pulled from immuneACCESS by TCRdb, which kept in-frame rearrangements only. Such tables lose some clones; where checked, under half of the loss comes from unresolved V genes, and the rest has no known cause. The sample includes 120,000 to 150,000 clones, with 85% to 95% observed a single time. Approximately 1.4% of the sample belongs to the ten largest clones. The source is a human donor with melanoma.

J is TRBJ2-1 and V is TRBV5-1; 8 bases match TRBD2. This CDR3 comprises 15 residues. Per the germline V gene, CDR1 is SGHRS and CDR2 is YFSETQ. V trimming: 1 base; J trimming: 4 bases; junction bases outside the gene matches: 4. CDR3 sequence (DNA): TGCGCCAGCAGCTTGTTAGCGGGACAATACAATGAGCAGTTCTTC. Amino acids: CASSLLAGQYNEQFF.

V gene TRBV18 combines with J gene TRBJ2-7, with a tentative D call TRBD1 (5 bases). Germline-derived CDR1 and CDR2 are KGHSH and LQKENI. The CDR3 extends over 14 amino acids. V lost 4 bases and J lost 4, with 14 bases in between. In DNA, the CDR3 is TGTGCCAGCTCACTGACAGCAACAGGTTACGAGCAGTACTTC. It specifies CASSLTATGYEQYF.

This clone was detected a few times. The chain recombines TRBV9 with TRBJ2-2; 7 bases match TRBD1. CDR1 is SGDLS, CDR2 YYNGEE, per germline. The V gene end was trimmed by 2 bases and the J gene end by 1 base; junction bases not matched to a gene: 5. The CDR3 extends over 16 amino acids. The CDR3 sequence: CASSVSRQGNTGELFF. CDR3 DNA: TGTGCCAGCAGCGTCTCCCGACAGGGGAACACCGGGGAGCTGTTTTTT. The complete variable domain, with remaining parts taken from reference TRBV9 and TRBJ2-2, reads DSGVTQTPKHLITATGQRVTLRCSPRSGDLSVYWYQQSLDQGLQFLIQYYNGEERAKGNILERFSAQQFPDLHSELNLSSLELGDSALYFCASSVSRQGNTGELFFGEGSRLTVL.

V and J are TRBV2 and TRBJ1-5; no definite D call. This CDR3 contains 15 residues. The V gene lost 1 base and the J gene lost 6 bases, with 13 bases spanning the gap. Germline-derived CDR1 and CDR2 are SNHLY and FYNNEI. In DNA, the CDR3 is TGTGCCAGCAGTGAAGAGTTTGGGGTTGGTCAGCCCCAGCATTTT. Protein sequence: CASSEEFGVGQPQHF. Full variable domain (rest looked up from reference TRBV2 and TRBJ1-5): EPEVTQTPSHQVTQMGQEVILRCVPISNHLYFYWYRQILGQKVEFLVSFYNNEISEKSEIFDDQFSVERPDGSNFTLKIRSTKLEDSAMYFCASSEEFGVGQPQHFGDGTRLSIL.

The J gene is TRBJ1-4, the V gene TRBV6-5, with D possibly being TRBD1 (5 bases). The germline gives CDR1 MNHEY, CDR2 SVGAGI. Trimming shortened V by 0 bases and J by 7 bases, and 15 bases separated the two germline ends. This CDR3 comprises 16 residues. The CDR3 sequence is CASSYSAAMGGEKLFF. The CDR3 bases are TGTGCCAGCAGTTACTCAGCCGCAATGGGGGGTGAAAAACTGTTTTTT.

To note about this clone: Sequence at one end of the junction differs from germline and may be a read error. For the CDR3, the DNA is TGTGCCAGCAGCCGTGGGACCACCTCCCACGAGCAGTACTTC. Translating it yields CASSRGTTSHEQYF. The chain employs TRBV7-2 and TRBJ2-7; D may be TRBD1 or TRBD2 (5 bases each). CDR1 and CDR2 from the germline V gene are SGHTA and FQGNSA. This CDR3 region has 14 residues.

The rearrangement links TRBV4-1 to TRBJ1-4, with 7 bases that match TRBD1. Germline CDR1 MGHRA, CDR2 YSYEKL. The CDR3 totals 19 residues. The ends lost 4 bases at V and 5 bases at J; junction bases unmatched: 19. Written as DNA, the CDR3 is TGCGCCAGCAGCCTCGCGGGAGGCAGGGGGAGAAGTTCCAATGAAAAACTGTTTTTT. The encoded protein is CASSLAGGRGRSSNEKLFF.

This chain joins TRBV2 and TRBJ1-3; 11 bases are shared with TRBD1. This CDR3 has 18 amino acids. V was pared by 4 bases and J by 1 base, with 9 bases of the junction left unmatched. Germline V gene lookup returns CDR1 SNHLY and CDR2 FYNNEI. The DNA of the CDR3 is TGTGCCAGCAGTGCGAGGACAGGGGGCGTAATTTCTGGAAACACCATATATTTT. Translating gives CASSARTGGVISGNTIYF.

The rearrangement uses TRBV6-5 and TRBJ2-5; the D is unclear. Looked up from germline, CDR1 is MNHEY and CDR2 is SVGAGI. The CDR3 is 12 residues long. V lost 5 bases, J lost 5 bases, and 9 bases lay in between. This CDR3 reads CASSAQAETQYF. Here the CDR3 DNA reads TGTGCCAGCAGTGCCCAAGCGGAGACCCAGTACTTC.

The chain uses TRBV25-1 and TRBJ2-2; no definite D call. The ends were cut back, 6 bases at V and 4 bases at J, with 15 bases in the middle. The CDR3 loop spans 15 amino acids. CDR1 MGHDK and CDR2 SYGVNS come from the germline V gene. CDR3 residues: CASSYRLSSTGELFF. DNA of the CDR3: TGTGCCAGCAGCTACAGACTTTCCAGCACCGGGGAGCTGTTTTTT.

This CDR3 is CASSGGLQSAEAFF. The CDR3 region has the DNA TGTGCCAGCAGCGGAGGCCTACAGTCGGCTGAAGCTTTCTTT. The chain employs TRBV9 and TRBJ1-1; D not resolved. V was shortened by 3 bases and J by 6 bases, with 15 bases between the two germline ends. CDR1 is SGDLS and CDR2 is YYNGEE in the germline V gene. The CDR3 has 14 residues.

The CDR3 bases are TGTGCCTGGACTGGGGGGTCCGGGACCCAGTACTTC. Translating gives CAWTGGSGTQYF. V usage is TRBV30 and J usage is TRBJ2-5, with a tentative D call TRBD2 (6 bases). The CDR3 contains 12 residues. Germline CDR1 and CDR2: GTSNPN and SVGIG (reference sequence). The germline V and J ends were trimmed by 4 bases and 7 bases, with 13 bases remaining between them.

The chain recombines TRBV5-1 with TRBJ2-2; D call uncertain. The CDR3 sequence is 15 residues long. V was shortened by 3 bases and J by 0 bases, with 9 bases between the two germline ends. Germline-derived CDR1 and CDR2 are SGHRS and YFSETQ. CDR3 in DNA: TGCGCCAGCAGCTCGAGAAACCCGAACACCGGGGAGCTGTTTTTT. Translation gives CASSSRNPNTGELFF.

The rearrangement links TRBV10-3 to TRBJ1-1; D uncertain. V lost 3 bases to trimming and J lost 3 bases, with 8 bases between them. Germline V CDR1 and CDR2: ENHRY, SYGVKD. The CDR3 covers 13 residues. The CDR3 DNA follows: TGTGCCATCAGTGACAGGTTGGACACTGAAGCTTTCTTT. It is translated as CAISDRLDTEAFF.

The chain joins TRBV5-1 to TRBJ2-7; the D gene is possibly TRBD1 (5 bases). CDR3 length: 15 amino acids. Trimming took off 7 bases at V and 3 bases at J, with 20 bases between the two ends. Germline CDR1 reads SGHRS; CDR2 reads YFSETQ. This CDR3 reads CASRLQGTANYEQYF. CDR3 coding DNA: TGCGCCAGCCGACTCCAGGGCACGGCTAACTACGAGCAGTACTTC.

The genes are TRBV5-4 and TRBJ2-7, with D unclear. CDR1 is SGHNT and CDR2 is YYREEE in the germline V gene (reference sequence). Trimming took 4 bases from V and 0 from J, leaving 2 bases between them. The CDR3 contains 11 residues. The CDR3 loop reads CASSDSYEQYF. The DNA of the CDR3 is TGTGCCAGCAGCGACTCCTACGAGCAGTACTTC.

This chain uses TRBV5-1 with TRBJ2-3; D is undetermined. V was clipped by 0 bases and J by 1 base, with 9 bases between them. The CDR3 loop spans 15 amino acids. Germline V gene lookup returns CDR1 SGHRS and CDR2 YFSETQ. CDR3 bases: TGCGCCAGCAGCTTGGATAGTGGGGGCACAGATACGCAGTATTTT. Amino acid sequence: CASSLDSGGTDTQYF. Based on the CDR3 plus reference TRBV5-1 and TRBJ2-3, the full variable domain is KAGVTQTPRYLIKTRGQQVTLSCSPISGHRSVSWYQQTPGQGLQFLFEYFSETQRNKGNFPGRFSGRQFSNSRSEMNVSTLELGDSALYLCASSLDSGGTDTQYFGPGTRLTVL.

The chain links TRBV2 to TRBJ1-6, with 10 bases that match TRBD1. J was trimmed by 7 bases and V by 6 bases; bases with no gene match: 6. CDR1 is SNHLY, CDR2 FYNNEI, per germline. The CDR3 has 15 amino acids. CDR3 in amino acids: CASSLSGQGNSPLHF. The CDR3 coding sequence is TGTGCCAGCAGCCTCTCGGGACAGGGGAATTCACCCCTCCACTTT. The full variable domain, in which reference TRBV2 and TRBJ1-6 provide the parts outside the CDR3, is EPEVTQTPSHQVTQMGQEVILRCVPISNHLYFYWYRQILGQKVEFLVSFYNNEISEKSEIFDDQFSVERPDGSNFTLKIRSTKLEDSAMYFCASSLSGQGNSPLHFGNGTRLTVT.

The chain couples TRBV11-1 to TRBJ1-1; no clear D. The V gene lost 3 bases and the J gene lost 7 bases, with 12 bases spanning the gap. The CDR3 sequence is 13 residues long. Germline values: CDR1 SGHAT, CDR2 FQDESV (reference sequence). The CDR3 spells CASSFPSGVEAFF. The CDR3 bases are TGTGCCAGCAGCTTTCCTTCGGGCGTTGAAGCTTTCTTT.

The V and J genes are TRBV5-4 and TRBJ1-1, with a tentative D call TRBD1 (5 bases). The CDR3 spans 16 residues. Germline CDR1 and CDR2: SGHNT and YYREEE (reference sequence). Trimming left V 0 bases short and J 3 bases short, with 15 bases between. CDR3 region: CASSLGGGGGDTEAFF. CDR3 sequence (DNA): TGTGCCAGCAGCTTGGGTGGAGGAGGAGGGGACACTGAAGCTTTCTTT.